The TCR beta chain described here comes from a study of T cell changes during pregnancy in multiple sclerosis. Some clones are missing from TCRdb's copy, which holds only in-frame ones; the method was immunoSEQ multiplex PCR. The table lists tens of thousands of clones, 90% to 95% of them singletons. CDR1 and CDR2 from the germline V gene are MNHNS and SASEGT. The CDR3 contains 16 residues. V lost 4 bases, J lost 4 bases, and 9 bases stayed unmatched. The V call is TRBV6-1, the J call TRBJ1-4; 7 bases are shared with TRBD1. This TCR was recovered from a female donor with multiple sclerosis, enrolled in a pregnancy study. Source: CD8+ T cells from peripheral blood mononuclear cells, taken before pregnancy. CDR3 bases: TGTGCCAGCAGTGTTGGGACAGCCGACTTTAATGAAAAACTGTTTTTT. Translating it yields CASSVGTADFNEKLFF.